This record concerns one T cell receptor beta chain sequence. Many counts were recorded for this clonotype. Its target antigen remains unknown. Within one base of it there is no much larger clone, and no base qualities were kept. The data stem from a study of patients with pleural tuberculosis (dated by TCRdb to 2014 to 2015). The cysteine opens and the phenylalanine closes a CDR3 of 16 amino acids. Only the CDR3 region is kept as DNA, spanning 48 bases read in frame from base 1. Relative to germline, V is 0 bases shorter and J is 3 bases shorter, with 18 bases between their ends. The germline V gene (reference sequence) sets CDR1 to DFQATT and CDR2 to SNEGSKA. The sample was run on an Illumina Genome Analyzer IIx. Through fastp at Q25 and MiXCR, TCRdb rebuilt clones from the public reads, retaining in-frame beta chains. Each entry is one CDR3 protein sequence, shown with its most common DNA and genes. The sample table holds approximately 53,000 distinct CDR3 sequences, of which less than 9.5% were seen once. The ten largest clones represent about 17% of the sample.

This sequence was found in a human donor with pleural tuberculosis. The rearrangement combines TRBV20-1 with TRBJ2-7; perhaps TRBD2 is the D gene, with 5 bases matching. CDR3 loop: CSARDRVAGLRYEQYF. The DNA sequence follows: TGCAGTGCTAGAGATCGAGTGGCAGGACTGCGCTACGAGCAGTACTTC.